Reported below is one T cell receptor (beta chain). Its antigen is not identified. The V gene end was trimmed by 1 base and the J gene end by 1 base; junction bases not matched to a gene: 4. CDR3 length: 17 amino acids. CDR1 is SGHVS, CDR2 FQNEAQ, per germline. The data belong to a study of T cell responses to AZD1222 COVID-19 vaccine. TCRdb's table, derived via immunoSEQ multiplex PCR, lists solely in-frame clones and lacks some. The sample holds more than 100,000 clones, about 92% seen once. Study-level findings and limits: Donors in the cohort were predominantly white British and more often female, and clonal diversity was possibly underestimated. Reportedly, close to half of spike-specific TCRs are directed against unmutated variant regions. Baseline testing showed seropositivity in only six AZD1222 recipients. Repertoire sampling occurred only after the peak T cell response.

This chain links TRBV7-8 with TRBJ1-2; TRBD1 matches at 12 bases. This sample comprised peripheral blood, obtained on day 0 of AZD1222 vaccination. The sequence was obtained from an adult in good health. This CDR3 reads CASSLVGTGGDNYGYTF. The CDR3 DNA follows: TGTGCCAGCAGCTTAGTCGGGACAGGGGGCGATAACTATGGCTACACCTTC.